This T cell receptor (beta chain) was identified in a study of sequential checkpoint blockade in melanoma. The CDR3 contains 14 residues. Trimming removed 2 bases from V and 5 bases from J, with 10 bases in between. Germline V lookup: CDR1 SGDLS, CDR2 YYNGEE. Here immunoSEQ multiplex PCR was the method, and the copy in TCRdb shows in-frame clones only, minus some. The repertoire includes 9,500 to 15,000 clones, 70% to 85% of them detected once, and 6.5% to 9% sits in the top ten. Stated treatment: randomized to nivolumab then ipilimumab (arm A) or the reverse (arm B). PBMC sorting kept live CD3+CD8+ cells without CD19 or CD56.

The sequences come from CD8+ T cells sorted from blood (inferred from file names), collected from a patient given nivolumab and ipilimumab in sequence. The TCR sequence derives from a human donor with melanoma. V is TRBV9 and J is TRBJ1-4; possibly TRBD1 for D (5 bases). DNA of the CDR3: TGTGCCAGCAGCGTGGGGAGGGGCAATGAAAAACTGTTTTTT. This gives the protein CASSVGRGNEKLFF.